The TCR beta chain described here comes from a study of T cell responses to AZD1222 COVID-19 vaccine. Broader study findings: Clonal diversity was possibly underestimated, and white British individuals and females predominated among donors. As reported, nearly half of all spike-specific TCRs target variant regions that are unmutated. CD4 TCRs linked to vaccination spanned spike, dominating at 160-218 and 743-854.

The CDR3 is 15 residues long. The germline V gene encodes CDR1 LNHDA and CDR2 SQIVND (reference sequence). V lost 4 bases and J lost 3; bases outside the gene matches: 6. Here immunoSEQ multiplex PCR was the method, and the copy in TCRdb shows in-frame clones only, minus some. Counted here are about 140,000 clones, roughly 92% occurring once; the ten biggest clones make up about 5.5%. As concerns this clone: What it binds is unknown.

The sequences come from peripheral blood, collected on day 0 of AZD1222 vaccination. V and J are TRBV19 and TRBJ2-3; TRBD1 matches 8 bases. The TCR was taken from an adult in good health. CDR3 bases: TGTGCCAGTAGTACCGACAGGGGTGGGACAGATACGCAGTATTTT. This sequence encodes CASSTDRGGTDTQYF.